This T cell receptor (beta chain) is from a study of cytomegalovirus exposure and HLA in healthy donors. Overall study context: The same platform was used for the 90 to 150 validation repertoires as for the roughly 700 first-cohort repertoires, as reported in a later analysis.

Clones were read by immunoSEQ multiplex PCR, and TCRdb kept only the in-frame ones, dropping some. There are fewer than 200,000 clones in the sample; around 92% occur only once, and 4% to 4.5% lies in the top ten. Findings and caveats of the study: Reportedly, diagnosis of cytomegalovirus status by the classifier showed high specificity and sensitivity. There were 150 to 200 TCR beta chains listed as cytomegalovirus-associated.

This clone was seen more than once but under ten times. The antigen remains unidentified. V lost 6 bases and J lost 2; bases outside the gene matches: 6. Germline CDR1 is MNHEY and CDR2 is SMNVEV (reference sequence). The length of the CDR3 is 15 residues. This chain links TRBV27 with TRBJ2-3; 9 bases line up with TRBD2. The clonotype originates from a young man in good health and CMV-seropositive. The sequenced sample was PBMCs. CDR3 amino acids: CASSFSGRITDTQYF. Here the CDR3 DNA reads TGTGCCAGCAGCTTTAGCGGGAGAATCACAGATACGCAGTATTTT.